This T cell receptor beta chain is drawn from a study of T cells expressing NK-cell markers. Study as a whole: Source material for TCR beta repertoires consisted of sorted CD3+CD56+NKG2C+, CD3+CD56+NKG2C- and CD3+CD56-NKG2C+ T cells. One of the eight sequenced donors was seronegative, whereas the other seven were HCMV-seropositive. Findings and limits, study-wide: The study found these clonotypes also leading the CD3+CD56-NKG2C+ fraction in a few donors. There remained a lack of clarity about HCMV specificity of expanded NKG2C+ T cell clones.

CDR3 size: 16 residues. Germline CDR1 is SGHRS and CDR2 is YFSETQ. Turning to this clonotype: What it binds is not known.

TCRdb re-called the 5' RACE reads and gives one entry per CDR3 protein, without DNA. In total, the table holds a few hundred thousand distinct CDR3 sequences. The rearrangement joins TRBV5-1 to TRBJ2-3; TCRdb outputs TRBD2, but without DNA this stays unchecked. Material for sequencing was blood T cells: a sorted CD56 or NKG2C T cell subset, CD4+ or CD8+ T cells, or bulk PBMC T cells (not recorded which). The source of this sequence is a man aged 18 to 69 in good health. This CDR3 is CASSLFVSGTADTQYF.